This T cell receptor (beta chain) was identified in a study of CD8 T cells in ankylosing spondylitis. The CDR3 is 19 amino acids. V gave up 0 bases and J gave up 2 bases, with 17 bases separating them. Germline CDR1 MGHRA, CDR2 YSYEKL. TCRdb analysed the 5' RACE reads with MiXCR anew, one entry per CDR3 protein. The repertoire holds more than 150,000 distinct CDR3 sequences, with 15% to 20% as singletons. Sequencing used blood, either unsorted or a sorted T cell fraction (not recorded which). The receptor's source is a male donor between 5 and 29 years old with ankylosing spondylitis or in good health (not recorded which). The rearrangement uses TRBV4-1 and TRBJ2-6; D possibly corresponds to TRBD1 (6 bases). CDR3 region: CASSQDYSQGKTGANVLTF. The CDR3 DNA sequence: TGCGCCAGCAGCCAAGATTATTCCCAGGGGAAAACTGGGGCCAACGTCCTGACTTTC.